These 17 T cell receptor beta chains originate from one sample sequenced in a study of T cell changes during pregnancy in multiple sclerosis. Generated by immunoSEQ multiplex PCR, the TCRdb table keeps only in-frame clones and is missing some. This repertoire shows around 58,000 clones, about 90% found once; its top ten account for about 0.5%. Material: CD4+ T cells from peripheral blood mononuclear cells, obtained after pregnancy. These receptors came from a female donor in good health, enrolled as a control in a pregnancy study.

J is TRBJ1-2 and V is TRBV19; D might be TRBD1 (6 bases). V lost 0 bases and J 2 bases, leaving 7 bases between the germline ends. This CDR3 contains 14 residues. Germline CDR1 and CDR2: LNHDA and SQIVND (reference sequence). CDR3 DNA sequence: TGTGCCAGTAGTATAGACAGGGGCAACTATGGCTACACCTTC. Protein sequence: CASSIDRGNYGYTF. Full variable domain (remainder filled in from reference TRBV19 and TRBJ1-2): DGGITQSPKYLFRKEGQNVTLSCEQNLNHDAMYWYRQDPGQGLRLIYYSQIVNDFQKGDIAEGYSVSREKKESFPLTVTSAQKNPTAFYLCASSIDRGNYGYTFGSGTRLTVV.

The chain carries TRBV18 and TRBJ1-2; tentatively, D is TRBD1 (5 bases). Looked up from germline, CDR1 is KGHSH and CDR2 is LQKENI. Trimming left V 3 bases short and J 13 bases short, with 18 bases between. The CDR3 is 13 amino acids. For the CDR3, the DNA is TGTGCCAGCTCACCTGGGATTTCAGGGTCGGCCACCTTC. It encodes CASSPGISGSATF.

This clone was seen a single time. This chain connects TRBV15 to TRBJ2-7; D is possibly TRBD2 (6 bases). V lost 1 base and J lost 5, with 12 bases in between. Per the germline V gene, CDR1 is LNHNV and CDR2 is YYDKDF (reference sequence). The CDR3 is 14 residues long. In DNA form, the CDR3 reads TGTGCCACCAGCAGAGGGGGGGAGTTCCACGAGCAGTACTTC. It encodes CATSRGGEFHEQYF.

The chain uses TRBV5-8 and TRBJ2-3; 9 nucleotides agree with TRBD2. CDR3 size: 16 residues. V shed 5 bases, J shed 3 bases, and the junction held 10 bases outside the gene matches. CDR1 is SGHTS and CDR2 is YDEGEE in the germline V gene. The CDR3 sequence is CASSSAGGGRTDTQYF. The CDR3 bases are TGTGCCAGCAGTTCGGCGGGAGGGGGAAGGACAGATACGCAGTATTTT.

This clone was detected once. The CDR3 sequence: CASSEGGHAYSYNEQFF. CDR3 DNA sequence: TGCGCCAGCAGCGAAGGAGGCCACGCTTACTCCTACAATGAGCAGTTCTTC. The V and J genes are TRBV5-1 and TRBJ2-1; TRBD2 might be the D (5 bases). CDR1 is SGHRS, CDR2 YFSETQ, per germline. The CDR3 spans 17 residues. Trimming left V 4 bases short and J 0 bases short, with 17 bases between.

The chain links TRBV19 to TRBJ1-6, with TRBD1 matching 7 bases. V lost 9 bases to trimming and J lost 7 bases; unmatched junction nucleotides: 18. The CDR3 loop spans 17 amino acids. The germline V gene encodes CDR1 LNHDA and CDR2 SQIVND (reference sequence). For the CDR3, the DNA is TGTGCCAGCCACAAAGAAGGCAGGGGGATCTCGAATTCACCCCTCCACTTT. Translating gives CASHKEGRGISNSPLHF.

The rearrangement links TRBV21-1 to TRBJ2-7; TRBD1 is taken as the D call from the table, unchecked against the DNA. TRBV21-1 is a known pseudogene. CDR3 length: 15 residues. CDR3 DNA: TGTGCCAGCAGCAAAGGGCAGGGGGGCCCCTACGAGCAGTACTTC. Translated: CASSKGQGGPYEQYF.

This chain connects TRBV19 to TRBJ1-2; unclear D gene. The CDR3 has 12 amino acids. V lost 5 bases to trimming and J lost 4 bases, with 8 bases between them. Per germline, CDR1 LNHDA and CDR2 SQIVND (reference sequence). CDR3 loop: CASSFRSYGYTF. The CDR3 DNA reads as TGTGCCAGTAGTTTTAGGAGCTATGGCTACACCTTC.

The chain joins TRBV11-1 to TRBJ2-5; 8 bases align to TRBD1. The CDR3 is 13 amino acids. The V gene end was trimmed by 5 bases and the J gene end by 4 bases; junction bases not matched to a gene: 3. Germline CDR1 and CDR2: SGHAT and FQDESV (reference sequence). CDR3 in amino acids: CASSLRGRETQYF. The CDR3 DNA sequence: TGTGCCAGCAGCCTCAGGGGGCGAGAGACCCAGTACTTC.

This CDR3 reads CASSLGTAGLYEQYF. The CDR3 DNA is TGTGCCAGCAGCCTTGGAACAGCGGGGCTCTACGAGCAGTACTTC. This chain joins TRBV11-2 and TRBJ2-7, with 7 bases aligning to TRBD2. Germline assignment: CDR1 SGHAT and CDR2 FQNNGV. CDR3 length equals 15 residues. With 5 bases clipped from V and 3 bases from J, the junction kept 10 bases outside the gene matches.

This sequence joins TRBV18 and TRBJ1-3, with 7 bases identical to TRBD1. The CDR3 is made up of 17 amino acids. After removal of 2 bases from V and 1 base from J, the junction contained 8 bases not matched to a gene. Germline-derived CDR1 and CDR2 are KGHSH and LQKENI. The CDR3 spells CASSPSGQDLSGNTIYF. Here the CDR3 DNA reads TGTGCCAGCTCACCAAGCGGACAGGATCTTTCTGGAAACACCATATATTTT.

V usage is TRBV30 and J usage is TRBJ1-4; 12 bases fit TRBD1. Germline CDR1 is GTSNPN and CDR2 is SVGIG (reference sequence). The CDR3 has 13 residues. CDR3 in DNA: TGTGCTTGGGGACAGGGGGCCAATGAAAAACTGTTTTTT. It translates to CAWGQGANEKLFF.

V and J are TRBV5-5 and TRBJ2-7, with no clear D. Germline V gives CDR1 SGHKS, CDR2 YYEKEE (reference sequence). The CDR3 covers 16 residues. The ends were cut back, 0 bases at V and 0 bases at J, with 13 bases in the middle. Here the CDR3 reads CASSLVLFSISYEQYF. CDR3 nucleotides: TGTGCCAGCAGCTTGGTTTTGTTTAGTATCTCCTACGAGCAGTACTTC. Variable domain in full (rest from reference TRBV5-5 and TRBJ2-7): DAGVTQSPTHLIKTRGQQVTLRCSPISGHKSVSWYQQVLGQGPQFIFQYYEKEERGRGNFPDRFSARQFPNYSSELNVNALLLGDSALYLCASSLVLFSISYEQYFGPGTRLTVT.

This clone was detected once. The chain has TRBV30 and TRBJ2-5; possible D gene TRBD2, 5 bases. Germline V gene sequence: CDR1 GTSNPN, CDR2 SVGIG (reference sequence). The germline V and J ends were trimmed by 1 base and 7 bases, with 13 bases remaining between them. The CDR3 has 13 amino acids. CDR3 in amino acids: CAWSDRGPGTQYF. The CDR3 nucleotides read TGTGCCTGGAGTGACCGGGGTCCCGGGACCCAGTACTTC.

The chain recombines TRBV7-9 with TRBJ2-3, with a possible D match to TRBD1 (5 bases). Germline V gene sequence: CDR1 SEHNR, CDR2 FQNEAQ (reference sequence). There are 14 residues in the CDR3. V lost 2 bases and J 0 bases, leaving 6 bases between the germline ends. As DNA, the CDR3 is TGTGCCAGCAGCTTAAAGGGGAGCACAGATACGCAGTATTTT. Its translation: CASSLKGSTDTQYF.

The genes are TRBV7-2 and TRBJ1-5, with D possibly matching TRBD1 (5 bases). Trimming removed 5 bases at V and 1 base at J, with 12 bases between. This CDR3 spans 15 amino acids. The V gene's germline CDR1 is SGHTA and CDR2 FQGNSA. CDR3 loop: CASSPRAGSNQPQHF. The DNA for the CDR3 is TGTGCCAGCAGCCCCAGGGCAGGGAGCAATCAGCCCCAGCATTTT. The full variable domain, completed using reference TRBV7-2 and TRBJ1-5, is GAGVSQSPSNKVTEKGKDVELRCDPISGHTALYWYRQSLGQGLEFLIYFQGNSAPDKSGLPSDRFSAERTGGSVSTLTIQRTQQEDSAVYLCASSPRAGSNQPQHFGDGTRLSIL.

The V call is TRBV5-1, the J call TRBJ2-5; tentative D call: TRBD1 (6 bases). Near its end, the DNA agrees better with TRBJ2-7, so the J call may be wrong. This CDR3 spans 17 amino acids. Germline V lookup: CDR1 SGHRS, CDR2 YFSETQ. CDR3: CASSLGIGQTSPYEQYF. DNA for the CDR3: TGCGCCAGCAGCTTGGGGATCGGACAGACATCTCCCTACGAGCAGTACTTC.